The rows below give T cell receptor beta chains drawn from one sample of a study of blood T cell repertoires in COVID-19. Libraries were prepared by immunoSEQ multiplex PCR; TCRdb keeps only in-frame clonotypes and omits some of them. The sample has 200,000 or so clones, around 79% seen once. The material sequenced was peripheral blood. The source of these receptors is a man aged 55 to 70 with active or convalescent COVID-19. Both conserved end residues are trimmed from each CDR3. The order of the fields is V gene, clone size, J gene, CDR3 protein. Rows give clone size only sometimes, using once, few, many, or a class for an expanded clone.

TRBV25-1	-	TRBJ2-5	ASSDSREAGETQY
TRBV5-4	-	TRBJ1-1	ASSLGLQNTEAF
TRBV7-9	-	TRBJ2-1	ASQLAGGGEQF
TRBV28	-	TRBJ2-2	ASSPTRAGTGELF
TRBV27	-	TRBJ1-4	ASSQRTAEKLF
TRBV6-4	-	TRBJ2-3	ASSQSGEDTQY
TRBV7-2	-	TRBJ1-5	ASSHEGAGNQPQH
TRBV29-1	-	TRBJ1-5	SVEDRGRGGPQH
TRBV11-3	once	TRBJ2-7	ASSLASGETYEQY
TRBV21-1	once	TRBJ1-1	ASSSYGPGTEAF
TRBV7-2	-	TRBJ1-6	ASSPGDRGNSPLH
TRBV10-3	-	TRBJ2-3	AISEWTFSNTQY
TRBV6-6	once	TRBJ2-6	ASSYSSRGGANVLT
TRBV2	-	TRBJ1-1	ASTSDRGLNTEAF
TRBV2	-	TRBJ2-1	ASSALSVPEQF
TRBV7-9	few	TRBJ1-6	ASGEGDSPLH
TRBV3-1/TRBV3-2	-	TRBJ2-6	ASSQGSRSSGANVLT
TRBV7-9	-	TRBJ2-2	ARSSRGGTGELF
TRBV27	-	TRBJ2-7	APSYYEQY
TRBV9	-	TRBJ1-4	ASSDWPRQGANEKLF
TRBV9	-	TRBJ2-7	ASSVTSGAGYEQY
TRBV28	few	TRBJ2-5	ASSSPQEGAETQY
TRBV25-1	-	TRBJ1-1	ASSVTGISYSEAF
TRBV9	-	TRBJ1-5	ASSVGQGAQPQH
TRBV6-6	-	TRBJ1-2	ASTRLTANYGYT
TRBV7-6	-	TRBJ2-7	ASSLGGGTSGSPPY
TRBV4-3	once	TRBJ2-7	ASSQEREEGYEQY
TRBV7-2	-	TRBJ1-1	ASSQGGFFEAF
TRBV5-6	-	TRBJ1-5	ASSLAGQGVGQPQH
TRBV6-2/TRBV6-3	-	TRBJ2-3	ASSFLLAGGIDTQY
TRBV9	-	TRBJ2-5	ASSVDVAGAQETQY
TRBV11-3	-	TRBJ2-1	ASSLGQGWDEQF
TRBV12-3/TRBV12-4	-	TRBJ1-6	ANSTNRVSPLH
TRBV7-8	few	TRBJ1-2	ASSFQGGLRSYGYT
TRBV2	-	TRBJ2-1	ASRENLDQF
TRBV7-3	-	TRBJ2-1	ASSLNPQVVNEQF
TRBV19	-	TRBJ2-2	ASSIARGLPGELF
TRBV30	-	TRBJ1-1	AWSPGRAEAF
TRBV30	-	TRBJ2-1	AWSVSRAYNEQF
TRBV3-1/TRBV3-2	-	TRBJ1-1	ASTTVGKGGVGDTEAF
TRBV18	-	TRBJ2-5	ASRRGPGETQY
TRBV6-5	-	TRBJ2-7	ASSSPYEQY
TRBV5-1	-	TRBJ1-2	ASSSEGGYGYT
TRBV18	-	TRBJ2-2	ASSLGGTNTGELF